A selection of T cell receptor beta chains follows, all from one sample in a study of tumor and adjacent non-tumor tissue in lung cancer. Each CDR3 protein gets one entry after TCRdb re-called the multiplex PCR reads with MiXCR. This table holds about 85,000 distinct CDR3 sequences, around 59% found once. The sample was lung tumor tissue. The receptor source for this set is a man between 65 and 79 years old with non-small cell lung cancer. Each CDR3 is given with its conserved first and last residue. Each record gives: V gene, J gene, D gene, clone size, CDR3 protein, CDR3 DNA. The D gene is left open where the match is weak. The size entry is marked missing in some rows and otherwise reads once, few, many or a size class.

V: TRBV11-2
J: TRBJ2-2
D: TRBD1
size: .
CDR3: CASSQRQGQAHTGELFF
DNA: TGTGCCAGCAGCCAGAGACAGGGACAAGCCCACACCGGGGAGCTGTTTTTT

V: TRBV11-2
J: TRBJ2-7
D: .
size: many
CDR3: CASSLDLARRGSYEQYF
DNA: TGTGCCAGCAGCTTAGACTTGGCTCGTCGAGGCTCCTACGAGCAGTACTTC

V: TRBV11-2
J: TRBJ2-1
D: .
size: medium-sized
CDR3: CAGAPAVVGEQFF
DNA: TGTGCCGGGGCCCCGGCCGTGGTGGGTGAGCAGTTCTTC

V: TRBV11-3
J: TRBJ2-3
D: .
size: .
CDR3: CASSLDGPTNTQYF
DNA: TGTGCCAGCAGCTTAGACGGCCCCACAAATACGCAGTATTTT

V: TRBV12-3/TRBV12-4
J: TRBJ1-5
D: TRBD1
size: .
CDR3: CVRSDRGYNQPQHF
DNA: TGTGTCAGAAGTGACAGGGGATATAATCAGCCCCAGCATTTT

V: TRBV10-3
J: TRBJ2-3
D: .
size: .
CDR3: CAISEPGKTTDTQNF
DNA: TGTGCCATCAGTGAACCAGGAAAAACCACAGATACGCAGAATTTC

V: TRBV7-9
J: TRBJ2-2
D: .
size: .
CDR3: CASSTRSPGPITGELFF
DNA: TGTGCCAGCAGCACCCGGAGCCCGGGGCCTATCACCGGGGAGCTGTTTTTT

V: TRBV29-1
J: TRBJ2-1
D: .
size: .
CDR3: CSGRDLNEQFF
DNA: TGCAGCGGCCGGGACCTCAATGAGCAGTTCTTC

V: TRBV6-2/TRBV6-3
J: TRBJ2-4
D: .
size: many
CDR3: CASSYVGTVDIQYF
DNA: TGTGCCAGCAGTTACGTAGGCACGGTAGACATTCAGTACTTC

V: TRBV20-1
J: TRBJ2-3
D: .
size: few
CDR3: CSAPELGNPTDTQYF
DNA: TGCAGTGCACCCGAGCTGGGAAATCCCACAGATACGCAGTATTTT

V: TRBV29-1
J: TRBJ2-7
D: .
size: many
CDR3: CSVASTGDSYEQYF
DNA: TGCAGCGTTGCTTCCACGGGGGACTCCTACGAGCAGTACTTC

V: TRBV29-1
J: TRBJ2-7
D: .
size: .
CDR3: CSVVAGSSWEQYF
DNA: TGCAGCGTTGTAGCAGGGAGTTCCTGGGAGCAGTACTTC

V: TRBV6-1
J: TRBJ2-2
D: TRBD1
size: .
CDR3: CASSPLFRGSHTGELFF
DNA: TGTGCCAGTAGTCCTCTCTTCAGGGGGAGTCACACCGGGGAGCTGTTTTTT

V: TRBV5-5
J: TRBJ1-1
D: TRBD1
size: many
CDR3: CASSVGQANTEAFF
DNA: TGTGCCAGCAGCGTGGGACAGGCGAACACTGAAGCTTTCTTT

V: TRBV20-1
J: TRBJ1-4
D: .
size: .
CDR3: CIAGWSSEKLFF
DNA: TGCATCGCCGGGTGGAGTTCGGAAAAACTGTTTTTT

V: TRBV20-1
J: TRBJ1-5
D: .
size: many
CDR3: CSARDRQDSLREPQHF
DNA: TGCAGTGCTAGAGACCGACAGGACAGCCTTAGAGAGCCCCAGCATTTT

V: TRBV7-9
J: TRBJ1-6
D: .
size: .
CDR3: CASSYLDIWGSYNSSLQF
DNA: TGTGCCAGCAGCTACTTAGATATTTGGGGCTCCTATAATTCATCCCTCCAGTTT

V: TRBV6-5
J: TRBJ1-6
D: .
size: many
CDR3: CASSYSGLGGAKSSYNSPLHF
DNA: TGTGCCAGCAGTTACTCGGGGTTGGGGGGGGCGAAAAGCTCCTATAATTCACCCCTCCACTTT

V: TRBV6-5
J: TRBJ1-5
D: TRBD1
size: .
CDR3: CASSRDSVQGVKHF
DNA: TGTGCCAGCAGCCGGGACAGTGTCCAAGGTGTAAAGCATTTT

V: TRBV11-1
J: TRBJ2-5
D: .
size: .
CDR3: CTTSLEVTAGVETQYF
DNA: TGTACCACCAGCTTAGAGGTGACAGCAGGGGTCGAGACCCAGTACTTC

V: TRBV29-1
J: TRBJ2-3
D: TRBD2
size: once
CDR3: CSLDIGTGGSSNQPQYF
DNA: TGCAGCTTAGACATCGGGACGGGGGGTTCGAGCAATCAGCCCCAGTATTTT

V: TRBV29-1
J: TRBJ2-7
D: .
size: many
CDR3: CSVEVAQNPYEQYF
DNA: TGCAGCGTTGAAGTAGCACAGAATCCCTACGAGCAGTACTTC